Included here is one T cell receptor beta chain sequence, with context. Profiled with immunoSEQ multiplex PCR; TCRdb holds only in-frame clones, not every one. The sample has about 240,000 clones, around 88% seen once. This study enrolled people aged about 18 to 90 from 20 to 25 US geographic areas. Donors were grouped by their self-reported clinical history. This specimen belongs to a study of blood T cell repertoires in COVID-19. Looking at the study overall: Sample material is recorded as cDNA or gDNA derived from T cells, B-cell-depleted T cells, or PBMCs.

V was trimmed by 6 bases and J by 3 bases, leaving 11 bases between them. The length of the CDR3 is 13 residues. The sequence was obtained from a woman in her forties with acute COVID-19. Sequenced: PBMCs or T cells enriched from blood (not recorded which). The V gene is TRBV12-3 or TRBV12-4, the J gene TRBJ1-1; no reliable D call. CDR3 DNA: TGTGCCAGCAGCAGGAGCGGGGACACTGAAGCTTTCTTT. Translating gives CASSRSGDTEAFF.